This T cell receptor (beta chain) was sequenced during a study of OX40 agonist ivuxolimab in advanced cancers. Broader study findings: The mean number of expanded clones was higher in CD8+ T cells than in CD4+.

Points on this clone: Its target is not known.

Generated by immunoSEQ multiplex PCR, the TCRdb table keeps only in-frame clones and is missing some. The table includes 55,000 to 75,000 clones, 85% detected once. The CDR3 runs to 16 residues. J lost 6 bases, V lost 5 bases, and 12 bases had no gene match. Per germline, CDR1 LNHDA and CDR2 SQIVND (reference sequence). The rearrangement links TRBV19 to TRBJ2-1; TRBD2 agrees at 8 bases. The TCR originated in an adult with an advanced solid tumor such as melanoma, head and neck, liver or kidney cancer. The sequencing here drew on CD4+ or CD8+ T cells sorted from blood, taken in a trial of the OX40 agonist ivuxolimab. CDR3 coding DNA: TGTGCCAGTAGTGGAGGTCGGGCGGGGGGAGGCAATGAGCAGTTCTTC. This translates into CASSGGRAGGGNEQFF.